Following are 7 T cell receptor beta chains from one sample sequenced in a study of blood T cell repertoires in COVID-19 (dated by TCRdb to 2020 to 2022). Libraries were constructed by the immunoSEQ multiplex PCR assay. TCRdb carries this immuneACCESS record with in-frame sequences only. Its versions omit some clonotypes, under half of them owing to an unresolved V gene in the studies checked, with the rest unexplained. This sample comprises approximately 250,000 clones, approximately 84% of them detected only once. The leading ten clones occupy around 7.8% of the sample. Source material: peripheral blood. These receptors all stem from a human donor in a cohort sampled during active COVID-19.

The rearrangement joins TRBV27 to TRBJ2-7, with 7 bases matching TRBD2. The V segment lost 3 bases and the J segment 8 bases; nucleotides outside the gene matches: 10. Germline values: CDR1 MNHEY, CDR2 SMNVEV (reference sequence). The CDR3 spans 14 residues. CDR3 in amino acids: CASSFFRREFQQYF. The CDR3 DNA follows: TGTGCCAGCAGTTTCTTCCGGCGGGAGTTTCAGCAGTACTTC.

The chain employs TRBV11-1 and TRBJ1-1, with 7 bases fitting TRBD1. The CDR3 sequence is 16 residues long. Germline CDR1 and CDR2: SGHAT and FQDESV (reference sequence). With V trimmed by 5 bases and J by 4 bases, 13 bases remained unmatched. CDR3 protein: CASSPTGFPRGTEAFF. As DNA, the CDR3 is TGTGCCAGCAGCCCGACAGGGTTCCCCCGCGGCACTGAAGCTTTCTTT.

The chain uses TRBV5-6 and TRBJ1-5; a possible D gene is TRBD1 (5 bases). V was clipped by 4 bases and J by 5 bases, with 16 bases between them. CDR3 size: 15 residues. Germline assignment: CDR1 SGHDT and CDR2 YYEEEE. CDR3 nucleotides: TGTGCCAGCAGCCCGTACAGACAGCCGTATCAGCCCCAGCATTTT. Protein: CASSPYRQPYQPQHF.

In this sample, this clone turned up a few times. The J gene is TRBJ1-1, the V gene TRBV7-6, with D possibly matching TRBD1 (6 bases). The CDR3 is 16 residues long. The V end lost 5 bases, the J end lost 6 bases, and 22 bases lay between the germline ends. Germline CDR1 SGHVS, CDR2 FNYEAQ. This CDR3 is CASSQGQRPLQAEAFF. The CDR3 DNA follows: TGTGCCAGCAGCCAGGGGCAAAGGCCTCTACAAGCTGAAGCTTTCTTT.

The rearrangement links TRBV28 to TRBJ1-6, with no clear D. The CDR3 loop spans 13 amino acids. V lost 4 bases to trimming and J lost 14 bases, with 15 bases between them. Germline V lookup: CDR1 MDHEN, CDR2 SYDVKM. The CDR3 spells CASSSFRLGTLHF. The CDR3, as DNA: TGTGCCAGCAGTTCCTTCCGCCTAGGAACCCTCCACTTT. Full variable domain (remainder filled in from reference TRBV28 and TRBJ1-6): DVKVTQSSRYLVKRTGEKVFLECVQDMDHENMFWYRQDPGLGLRLIYFSYDVKMKEKGDIPEGYSVSREKKERFSLILESASTNQTSMYLCASSSFRLGTLHFGNGTRLTVT.

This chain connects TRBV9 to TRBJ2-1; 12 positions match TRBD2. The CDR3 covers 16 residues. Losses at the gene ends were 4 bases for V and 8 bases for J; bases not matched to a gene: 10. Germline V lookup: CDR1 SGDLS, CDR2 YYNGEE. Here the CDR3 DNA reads TGTGCCAGCAGCCCCCGGGCTAGCGGGAGGGAGGATGAGCAGTTCTTC. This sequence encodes CASSPRASGREDEQFF.

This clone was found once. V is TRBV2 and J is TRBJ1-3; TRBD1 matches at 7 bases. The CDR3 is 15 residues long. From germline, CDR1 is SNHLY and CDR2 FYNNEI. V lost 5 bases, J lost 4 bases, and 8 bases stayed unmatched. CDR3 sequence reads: CASSSVTGAGNTIYF. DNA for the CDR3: TGTGCCAGCAGTTCCGTAACAGGGGCGGGAAACACCATATATTTT.